This T cell receptor (beta chain) comes out of a study of cytomegalovirus exposure and HLA in healthy donors. The donors comprised healthy bone marrow donors. The junction had 5 bases not matched to a gene; V was cut back by 10 bases and J by 2 bases. Germline V gene lookup returns CDR1 ENHRY and CDR2 SYGVKD. The CDR3 is 14 amino acids. The PCR contained 60 Vbeta and 13 Jbeta primers. TCRdb keeps only in-frame clones here, not all; method: immunoSEQ multiplex PCR. The sample shows more than 120,000 clones, roughly four fifths of them seen only once. The TCR sequence derives from a male donor in good health and CMV-seronegative. This chain uses TRBV10-3 with TRBJ1-2; the match to TRBD1 covers 12 bases. What was sequenced was PBMCs. CDR3 sequence (DNA): TGTGCCACCCGGGGGACAGGGGGCAACTATGGCTACACCTTC. Translating it yields CATRGTGGNYGYTF.